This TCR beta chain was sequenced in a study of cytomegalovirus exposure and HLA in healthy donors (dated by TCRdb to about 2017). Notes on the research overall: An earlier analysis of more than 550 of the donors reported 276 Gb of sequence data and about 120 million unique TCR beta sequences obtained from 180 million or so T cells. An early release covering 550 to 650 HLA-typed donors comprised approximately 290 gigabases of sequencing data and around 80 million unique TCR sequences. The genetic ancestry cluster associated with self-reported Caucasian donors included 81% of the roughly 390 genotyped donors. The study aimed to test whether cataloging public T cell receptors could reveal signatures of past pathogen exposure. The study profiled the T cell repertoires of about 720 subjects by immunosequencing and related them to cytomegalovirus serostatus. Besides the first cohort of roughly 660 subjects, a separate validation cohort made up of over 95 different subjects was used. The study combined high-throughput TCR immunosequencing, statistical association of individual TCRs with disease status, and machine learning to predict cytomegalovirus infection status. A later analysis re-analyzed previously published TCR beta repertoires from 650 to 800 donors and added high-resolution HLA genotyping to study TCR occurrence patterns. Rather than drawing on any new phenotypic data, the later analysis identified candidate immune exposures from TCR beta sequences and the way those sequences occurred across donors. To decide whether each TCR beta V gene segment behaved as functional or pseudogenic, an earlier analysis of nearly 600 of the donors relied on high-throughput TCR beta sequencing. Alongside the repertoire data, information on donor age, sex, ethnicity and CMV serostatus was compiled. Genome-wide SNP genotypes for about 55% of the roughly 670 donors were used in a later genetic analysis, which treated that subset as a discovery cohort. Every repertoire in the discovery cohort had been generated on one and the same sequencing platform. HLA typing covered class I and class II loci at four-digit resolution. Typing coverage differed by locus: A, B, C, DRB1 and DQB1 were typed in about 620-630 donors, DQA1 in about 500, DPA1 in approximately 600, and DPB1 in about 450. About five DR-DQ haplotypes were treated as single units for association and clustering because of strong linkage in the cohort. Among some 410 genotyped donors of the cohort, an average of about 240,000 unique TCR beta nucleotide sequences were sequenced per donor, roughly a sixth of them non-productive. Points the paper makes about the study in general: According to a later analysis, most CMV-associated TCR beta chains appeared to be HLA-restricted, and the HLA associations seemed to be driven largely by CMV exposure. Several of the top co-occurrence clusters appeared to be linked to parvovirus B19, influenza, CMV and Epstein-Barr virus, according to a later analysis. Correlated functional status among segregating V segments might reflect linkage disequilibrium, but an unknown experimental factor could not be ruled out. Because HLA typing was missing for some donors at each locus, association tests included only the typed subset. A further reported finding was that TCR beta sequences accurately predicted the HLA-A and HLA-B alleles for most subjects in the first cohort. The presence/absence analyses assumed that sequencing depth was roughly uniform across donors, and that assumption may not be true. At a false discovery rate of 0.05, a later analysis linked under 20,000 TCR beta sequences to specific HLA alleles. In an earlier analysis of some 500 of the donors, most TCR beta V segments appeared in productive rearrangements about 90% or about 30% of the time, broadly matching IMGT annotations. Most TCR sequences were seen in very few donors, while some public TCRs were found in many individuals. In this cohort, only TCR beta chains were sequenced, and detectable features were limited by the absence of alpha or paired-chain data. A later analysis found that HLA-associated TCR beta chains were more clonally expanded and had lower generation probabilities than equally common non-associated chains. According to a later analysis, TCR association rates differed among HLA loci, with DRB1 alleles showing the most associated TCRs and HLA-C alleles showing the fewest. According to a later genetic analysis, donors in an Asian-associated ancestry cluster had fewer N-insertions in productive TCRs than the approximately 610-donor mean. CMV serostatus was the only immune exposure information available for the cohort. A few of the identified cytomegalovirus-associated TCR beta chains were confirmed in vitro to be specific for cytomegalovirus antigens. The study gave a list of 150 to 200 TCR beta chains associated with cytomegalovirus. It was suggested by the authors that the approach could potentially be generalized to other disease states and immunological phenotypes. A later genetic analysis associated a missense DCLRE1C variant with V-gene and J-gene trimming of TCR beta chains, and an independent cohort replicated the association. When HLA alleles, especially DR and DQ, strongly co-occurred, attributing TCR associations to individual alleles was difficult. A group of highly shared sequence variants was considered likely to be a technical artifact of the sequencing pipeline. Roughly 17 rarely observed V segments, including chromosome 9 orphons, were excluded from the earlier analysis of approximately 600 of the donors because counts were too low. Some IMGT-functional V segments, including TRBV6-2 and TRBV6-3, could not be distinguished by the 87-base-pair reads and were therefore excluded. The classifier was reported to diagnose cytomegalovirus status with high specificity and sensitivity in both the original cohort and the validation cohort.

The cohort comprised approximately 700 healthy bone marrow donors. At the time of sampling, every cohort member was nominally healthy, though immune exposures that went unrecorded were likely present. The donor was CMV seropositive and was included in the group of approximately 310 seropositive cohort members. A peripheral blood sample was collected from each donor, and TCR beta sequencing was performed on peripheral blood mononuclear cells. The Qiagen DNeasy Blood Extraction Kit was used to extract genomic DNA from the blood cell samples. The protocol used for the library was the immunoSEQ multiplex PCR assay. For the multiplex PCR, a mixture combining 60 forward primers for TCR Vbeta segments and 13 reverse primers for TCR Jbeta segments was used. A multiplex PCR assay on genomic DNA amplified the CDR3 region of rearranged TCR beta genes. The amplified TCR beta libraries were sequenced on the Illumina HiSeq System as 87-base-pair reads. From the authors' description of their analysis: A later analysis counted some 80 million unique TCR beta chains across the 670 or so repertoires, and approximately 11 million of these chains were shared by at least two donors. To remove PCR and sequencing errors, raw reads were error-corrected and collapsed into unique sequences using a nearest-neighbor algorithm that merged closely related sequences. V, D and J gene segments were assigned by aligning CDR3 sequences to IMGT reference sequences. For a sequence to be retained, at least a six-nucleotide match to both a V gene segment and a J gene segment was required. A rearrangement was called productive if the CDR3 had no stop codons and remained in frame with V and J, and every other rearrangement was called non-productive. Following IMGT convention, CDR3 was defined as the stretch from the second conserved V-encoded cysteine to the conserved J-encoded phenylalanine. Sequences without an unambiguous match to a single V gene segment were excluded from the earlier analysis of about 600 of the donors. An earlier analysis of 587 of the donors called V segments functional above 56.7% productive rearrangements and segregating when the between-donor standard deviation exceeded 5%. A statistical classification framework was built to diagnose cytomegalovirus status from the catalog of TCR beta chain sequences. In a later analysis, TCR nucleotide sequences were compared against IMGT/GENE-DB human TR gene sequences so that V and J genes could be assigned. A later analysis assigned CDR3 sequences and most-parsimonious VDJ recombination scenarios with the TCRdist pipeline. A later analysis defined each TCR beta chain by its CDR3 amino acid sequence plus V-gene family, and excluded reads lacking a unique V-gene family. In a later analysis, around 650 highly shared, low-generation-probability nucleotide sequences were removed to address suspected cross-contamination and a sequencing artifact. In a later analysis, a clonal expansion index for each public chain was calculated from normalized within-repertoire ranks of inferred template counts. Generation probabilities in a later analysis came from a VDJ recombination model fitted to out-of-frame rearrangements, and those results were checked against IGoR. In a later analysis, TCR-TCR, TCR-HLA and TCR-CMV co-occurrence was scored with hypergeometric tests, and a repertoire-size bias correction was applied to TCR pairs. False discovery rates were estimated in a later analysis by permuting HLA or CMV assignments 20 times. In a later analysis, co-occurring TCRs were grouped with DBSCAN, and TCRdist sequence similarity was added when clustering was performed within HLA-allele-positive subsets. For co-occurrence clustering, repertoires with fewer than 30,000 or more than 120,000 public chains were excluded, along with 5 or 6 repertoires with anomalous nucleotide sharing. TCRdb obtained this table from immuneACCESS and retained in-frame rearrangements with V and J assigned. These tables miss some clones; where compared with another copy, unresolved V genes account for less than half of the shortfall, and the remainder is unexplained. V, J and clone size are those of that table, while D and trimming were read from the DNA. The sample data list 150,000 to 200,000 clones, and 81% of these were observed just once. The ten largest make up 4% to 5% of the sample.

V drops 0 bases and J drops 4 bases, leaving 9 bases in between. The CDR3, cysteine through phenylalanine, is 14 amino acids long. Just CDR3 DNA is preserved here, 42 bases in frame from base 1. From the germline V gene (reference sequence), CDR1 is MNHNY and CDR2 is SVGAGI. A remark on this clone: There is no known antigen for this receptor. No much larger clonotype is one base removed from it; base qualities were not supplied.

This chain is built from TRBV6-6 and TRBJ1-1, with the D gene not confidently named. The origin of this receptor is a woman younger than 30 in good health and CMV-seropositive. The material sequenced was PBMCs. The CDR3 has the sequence CASSYSIRGTEAFF. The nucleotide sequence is TGTGCCAGCAGTTACTCGATAAGAGGCACTGAAGCTTTCTTT.